By frequency, the clone carrying this T cell receptor beta chain registers medium-sized. The antigen remains unidentified. TRB rearrangements were amplified by touch-down multiplex PCR with mixed TRB-A/B primers. TCRdb reanalyzed the multiplex PCR reads and collapses them to one entry per CDR3 protein, without DNA. There are fewer than 10,000 distinct CDR3 sequences in the sample, with approximately 9.2% held by the top ten. The data originate from a study of T cell clusters in autoimmune cytopenias. TRB was amplified from roughly 250 ng of peripheral blood genomic DNA per sample. Regarding the study as a whole: Active autoimmune hepatitis patients had roughly 3-fold fewer exclusive TRB clusters than healthy donors. The T cell clusters were defined only in silico, without experimental functional validation. A dominant lymphoma-associated repertoire apparently masked the cluster-lack signature in secondary cytopenia versus chronic lymphocytic leukemia.

The length of the CDR3 is 14 residues. Germline loops: CDR1 SGHDT, CDR2 YYEEEE. This clonotype originated in a human donor with an autoimmune cytopenia or autoimmune hepatitis (not recorded which). The V call is TRBV5-6, the J call TRBJ2-5. Sequenced sample: peripheral blood. The CDR3: CASSWALNQETQYF.